Each of the 13 T cell receptor beta chains below was sequenced from the same sample in a study of CD8 T cells in Susac syndrome. Reverse transcription of roughly 0.5 to 1 ug RNA was carried out with random hexamers. TCRdb passed the immunoSEQ multiplex PCR reads through MiXCR, listing each CDR3 protein once. Of about 150,000 distinct CDR3 sequences in the sample, around 96% were seen once. Sequencing used CD8+ T cells from PBMCs. Source of these receptors: a human donor with multiple sclerosis.

V gene TRBV2 combines with J gene TRBJ2-7; 8 bases line up with TRBD2. V lost 5 bases and J lost 3; bases outside the gene matches: 9. The length of the CDR3 is 15 residues. From germline, CDR1 is SNHLY and CDR2 FYNNEI. The CDR3 DNA sequence: TGTGCCAGCAGTACGTGGACTAGCTCAAACTACGAGCAGTACTTC. This gives the protein CASSTWTSSNYEQYF.

This chain links TRBV18 with TRBJ1-2; 7 nucleotides match TRBD1. The CDR3 is 13 residues long. V lost 4 bases, J lost 2 bases, and 1 base stayed unmatched. In germline, CDR1 is KGHSH, CDR2 LQKENI. Written as DNA, the CDR3 is TGTGCCAGCTCACTACAGGGGAACTATGGCTACACCTTC. This codes for CASSLQGNYGYTF.

The V and J genes are TRBV29-1 and TRBJ1-5; D remains unclear. Germline V gene sequence: CDR1 SQVTM, CDR2 ANQGSEA. The V end lost 5 bases, the J end lost 9 bases, and 20 bases lay between the germline ends. This CDR3 is 14 amino acids long. The CDR3 protein is CSVLTEIKGAPQHF. As DNA, the CDR3 is TGCAGCGTTCTCACGGAGATAAAGGGTGCGCCCCAGCATTTT.

V gene TRBV29-1 combines with J gene TRBJ2-1, with D possibly matching TRBD2 (5 bases). V gave up 3 bases and J gave up 6 bases, with 15 bases separating them. CDR1 SQVTM and CDR2 ANQGSEA come from the germline V gene. This CDR3 is built from 14 residues. CDR3: CSVDGGSRGNEQFF. The CDR3 DNA reads TGCAGCGTTGATGGCGGCTCCCGGGGCAATGAGCAGTTCTTC.

The chain employs TRBV20-1 and TRBJ2-7, with 7 bases matching TRBD1. CDR3 size: 14 residues. V dropped 5 bases and J dropped 0; count of bases not matched to a gene: 7. Germline V gene sequence: CDR1 DFQATT, CDR2 SNEGSKA (reference sequence). The CDR3, as DNA: TGCAGTGCTGAGGACAGGACCAGCTCCTACGAGCAGTACTTC. Encoded protein: CSAEDRTSSYEQYF.

This clonotype was picked up one time. The rearrangement uses TRBV19 and TRBJ1-2; D might be TRBD1 (6 bases). Trimming shortened V by 7 bases and J by 8 bases, and 11 bases separated the two germline ends. The CDR3 length is 11 residues. Germline V gene data show CDR1 as LNHDA and CDR2 as SQIVND (reference sequence). The CDR3 coding sequence is TGTGCCAGTACGGGGGGCCACGGCTACACCTTC. This codes for CASTGGHGYTF.

V gene TRBV4-1 combines with J gene TRBJ1-2, with D unclear. V shed 0 bases and J shed 5 bases, with 7 bases lying between them. The CDR3 totals 13 residues. The germline gives CDR1 MGHRA, CDR2 YSYEKL. CDR3 in amino acids: CASSQEGRYGYTF. For the CDR3, the DNA is TGCGCCAGCAGCCAAGAGGGCCGGTATGGCTACACCTTC.

This clonotype has only one observation. The CDR3 spells CASSQDPETSAYNEQFF. In DNA, the CDR3 is TGTGCCAGCAGCCAAGATCCTGAGACTAGCGCATACAATGAGCAGTTCTTC. The chain uses TRBV3-1 and TRBJ2-1; 8 bases line up with TRBD2. In germline, CDR1 is LGHDT, CDR2 YNNKEL (reference sequence). This CDR3 region has 17 residues. The V segment lost 0 bases and the J segment 4 bases; nucleotides outside the gene matches: 8.

This chain connects TRBV9 to TRBJ1-2; D is possibly TRBD1 (5 bases). Looked up from germline, CDR1 is SGDLS and CDR2 is YYNGEE. V lost 0 bases and J 2 bases, leaving 5 bases between the germline ends. The CDR3 loop spans 13 amino acids. The CDR3 DNA is TGTGCCAGCAGCGTAGGGGGGAACTATGGCTACACCTTC. This gives the protein CASSVGGNYGYTF. Full variable domain (rest looked up from reference TRBV9 and TRBJ1-2): DSGVTQTPKHLITATGQRVTLRCSPRSGDLSVYWYQQSLDQGLQFLIQYYNGEERAKGNILERFSAQQFPDLHSELNLSSLELGDSALYFCASSVGGNYGYTFGSGTRLTVV.

The V gene is TRBV20-1, the J gene TRBJ2-5; no clear D gene. This CDR3 is built from 14 residues. Germline values: CDR1 DFQATT, CDR2 SNEGSKA (reference sequence). V was pared by 3 bases and J by 0 bases, with 11 bases between. CDR3 loop: CSARVRRNQETQYF. CDR3 coding DNA: TGCAGTGCTAGGGTTAGGCGGAACCAAGAGACCCAGTACTTC.

The rearrangement links TRBV12-3 or TRBV12-4 to TRBJ2-3; D unresolved. The CDR3 length is 15 residues. V dropped 4 bases and J dropped 4 bases, with 15 bases sitting between them. The CDR3: CASSSPDLGADTQYF. CDR3 DNA: TGTGCCAGCAGTTCACCCGACCTAGGAGCAGATACGCAGTATTTT.

V usage is TRBV4-1 and J usage is TRBJ2-3; D call uncertain. Between the trimmed V and J ends, which lost 4 bases and 3 bases, there was a span of 14 bases. The V gene's germline CDR1 is MGHRA and CDR2 YSYEKL. The CDR3 spans 15 residues. CDR3: CASSPAPGGTDTQYF. CDR3 bases: TGCGCCAGCAGCCCGGCGCCGGGTGGGACAGATACGCAGTATTTT.

CDR3 nucleotide sequence: TGTGCCAGCAGCTTGGGTCGCGGGGGGGCAGCAGATACGCAGTATTTT. Translated, it gives CASSLGRGGAADTQYF. J is TRBJ2-3 and V is TRBV5-4, with 9 bases identical to TRBD2. V was pared by 0 bases and J by 4 bases, with 6 bases of the junction left unmatched. The germline CDR1 and CDR2 sequences are SGHNT and YYREEE (reference sequence). The CDR3 spans 16 residues.